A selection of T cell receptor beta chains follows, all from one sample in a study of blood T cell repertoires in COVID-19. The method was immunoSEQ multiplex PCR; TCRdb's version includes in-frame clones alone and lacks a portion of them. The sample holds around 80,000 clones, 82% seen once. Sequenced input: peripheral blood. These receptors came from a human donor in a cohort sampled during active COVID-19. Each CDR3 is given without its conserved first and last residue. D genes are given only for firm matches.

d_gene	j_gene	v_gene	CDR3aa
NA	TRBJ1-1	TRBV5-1	ASSPTLGHLNTEAF
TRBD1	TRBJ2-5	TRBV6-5	ASSYRGQGETQY
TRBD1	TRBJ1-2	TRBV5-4	ASSSGQGMNYGYT
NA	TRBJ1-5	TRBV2	ASSERGNQPQH
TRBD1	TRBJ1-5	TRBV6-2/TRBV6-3	ASSLTTGQNQPQH
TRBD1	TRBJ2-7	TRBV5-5	ASKLLGGGQY
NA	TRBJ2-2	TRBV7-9	ASSRGGTGELF
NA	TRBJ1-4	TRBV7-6	ASSLDWGLDEKLF
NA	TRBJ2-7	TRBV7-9	ASSSDFYEQY
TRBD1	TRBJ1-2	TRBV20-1	SASSNRDRGYT
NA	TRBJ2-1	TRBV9	ASGRDTYNEQF
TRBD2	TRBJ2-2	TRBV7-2	ASSSNSGANTGELF
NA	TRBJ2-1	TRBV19	ASEGRLTYNEQF
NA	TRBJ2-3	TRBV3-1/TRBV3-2	ASSLGLNTQY
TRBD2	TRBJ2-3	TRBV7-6	ASGTTGTDTQY
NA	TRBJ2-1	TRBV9	ASSVFGDNEQF
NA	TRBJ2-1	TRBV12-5	ASGSGSSYNEQF
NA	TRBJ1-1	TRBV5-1	ASSLTAGVTEAF
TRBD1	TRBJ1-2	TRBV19	ASSMDEPGQGAASYGYT
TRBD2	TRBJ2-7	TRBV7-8	ASSLAGGRLALYEQY
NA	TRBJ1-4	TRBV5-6	ASSWRGANEKLF
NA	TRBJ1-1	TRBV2	ASRDSLNTEAF
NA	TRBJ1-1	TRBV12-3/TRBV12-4	ASSLEMNTEAF
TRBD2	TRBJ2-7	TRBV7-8	ASSKGTTIYEQY
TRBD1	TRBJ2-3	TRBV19	ASSIGQGPADTQY
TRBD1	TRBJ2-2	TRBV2	ASSGQGWAGELF
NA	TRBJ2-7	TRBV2	ASSPPGTLLSSYEQY